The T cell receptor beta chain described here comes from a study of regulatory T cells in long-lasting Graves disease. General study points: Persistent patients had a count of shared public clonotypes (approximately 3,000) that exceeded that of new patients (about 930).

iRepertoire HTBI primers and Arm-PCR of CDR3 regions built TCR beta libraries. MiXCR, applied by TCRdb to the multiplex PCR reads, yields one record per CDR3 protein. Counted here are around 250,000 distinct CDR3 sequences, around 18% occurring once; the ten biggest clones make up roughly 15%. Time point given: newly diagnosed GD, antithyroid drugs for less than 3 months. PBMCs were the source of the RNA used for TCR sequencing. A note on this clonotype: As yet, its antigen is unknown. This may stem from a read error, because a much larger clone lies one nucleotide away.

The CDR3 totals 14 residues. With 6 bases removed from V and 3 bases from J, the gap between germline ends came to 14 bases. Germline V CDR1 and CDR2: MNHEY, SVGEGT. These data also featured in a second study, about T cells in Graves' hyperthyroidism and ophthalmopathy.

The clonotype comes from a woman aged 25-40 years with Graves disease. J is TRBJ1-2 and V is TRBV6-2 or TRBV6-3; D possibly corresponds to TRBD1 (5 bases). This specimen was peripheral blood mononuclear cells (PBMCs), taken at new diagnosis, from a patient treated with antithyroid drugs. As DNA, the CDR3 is TGTGCCAGCAGGGGTTACCAGGGTCACTATGGCTACACCTTC. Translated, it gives CASRGYQGHYGYTF.